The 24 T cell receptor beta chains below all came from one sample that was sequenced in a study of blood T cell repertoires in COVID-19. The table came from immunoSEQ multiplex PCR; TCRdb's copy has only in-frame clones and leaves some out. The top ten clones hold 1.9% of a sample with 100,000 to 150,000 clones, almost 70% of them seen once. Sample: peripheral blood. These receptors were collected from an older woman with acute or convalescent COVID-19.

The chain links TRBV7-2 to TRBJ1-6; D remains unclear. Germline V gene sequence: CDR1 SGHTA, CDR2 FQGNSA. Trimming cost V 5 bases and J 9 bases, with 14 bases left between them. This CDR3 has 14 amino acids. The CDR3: CASSLGRLGSPLHF. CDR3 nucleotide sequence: TGTGCCAGCAGCCTGGGGAGGTTAGGTTCACCCCTCCACTTT.

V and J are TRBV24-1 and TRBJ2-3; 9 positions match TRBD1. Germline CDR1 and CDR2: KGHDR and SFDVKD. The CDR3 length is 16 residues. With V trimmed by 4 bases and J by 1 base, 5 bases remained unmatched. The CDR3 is CATSEPRTGGTDTQYF. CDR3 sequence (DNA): TGTGCCACCAGTGAGCCGAGGACAGGGGGCACAGATACGCAGTATTTT.

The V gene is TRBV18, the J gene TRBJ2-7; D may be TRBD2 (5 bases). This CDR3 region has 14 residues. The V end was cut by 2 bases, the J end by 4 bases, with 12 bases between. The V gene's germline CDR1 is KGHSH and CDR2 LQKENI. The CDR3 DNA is TGTGCCAGCTCACCAAACCAAGAGGGATACGAGCAGTACTTC. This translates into CASSPNQEGYEQYF.

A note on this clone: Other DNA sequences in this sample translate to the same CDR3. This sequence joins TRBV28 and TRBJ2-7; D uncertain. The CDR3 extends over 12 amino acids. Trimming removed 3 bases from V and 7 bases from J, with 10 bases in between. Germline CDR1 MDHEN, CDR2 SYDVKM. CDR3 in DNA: TGTGCCAGCAGTTTCCAAACGGGTGAGCAGTACTTC. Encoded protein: CASSFQTGEQYF.

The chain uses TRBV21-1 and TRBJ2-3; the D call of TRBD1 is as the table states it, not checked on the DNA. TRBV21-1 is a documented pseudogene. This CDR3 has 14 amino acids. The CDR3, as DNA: TGTGCCAGCAGCGACAAAAAGAGCACAGATACGCAGTATTTT. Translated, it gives CASSDKKSTDTQYF.

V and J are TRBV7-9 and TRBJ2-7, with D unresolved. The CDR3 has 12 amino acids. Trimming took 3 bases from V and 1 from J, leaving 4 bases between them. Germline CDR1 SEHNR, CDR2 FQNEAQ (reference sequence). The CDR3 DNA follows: TGTGCCAGCAGCTTGAGTTCCTACGAGCAGTACTTC. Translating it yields CASSLSSYEQYF.

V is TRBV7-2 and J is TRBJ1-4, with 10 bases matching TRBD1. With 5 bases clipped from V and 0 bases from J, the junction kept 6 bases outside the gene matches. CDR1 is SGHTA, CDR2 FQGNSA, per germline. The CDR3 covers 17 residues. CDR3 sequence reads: CASSARGQGTTNEKLFF. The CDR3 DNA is TGTGCCAGCAGCGCCCGGGGACAGGGGACAACTAATGAAAAACTGTTTTTT. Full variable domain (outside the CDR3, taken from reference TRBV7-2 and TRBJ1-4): GAGVSQSPSNKVTEKGKDVELRCDPISGHTALYWYRQSLGQGLEFLIYFQGNSAPDKSGLPSDRFSAERTGGSVSTLTIQRTQQEDSAVYLCASSARGQGTTNEKLFFGSGTQLSVL.

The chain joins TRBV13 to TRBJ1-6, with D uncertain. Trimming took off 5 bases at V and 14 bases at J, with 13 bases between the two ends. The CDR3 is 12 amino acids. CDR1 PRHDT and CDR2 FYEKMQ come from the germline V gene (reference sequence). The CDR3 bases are TGTGCCAGCAGCCCGCGAGGAGGGTCCCTCCACTTT. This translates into CASSPRGGSLHF.

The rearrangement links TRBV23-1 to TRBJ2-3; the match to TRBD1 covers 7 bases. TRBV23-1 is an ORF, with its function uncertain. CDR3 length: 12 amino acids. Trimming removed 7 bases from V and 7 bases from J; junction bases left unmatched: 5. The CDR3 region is CASTGQNYTQYF. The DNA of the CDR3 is TGCGCCAGCACGGGACAGAATTATACGCAGTATTTT.

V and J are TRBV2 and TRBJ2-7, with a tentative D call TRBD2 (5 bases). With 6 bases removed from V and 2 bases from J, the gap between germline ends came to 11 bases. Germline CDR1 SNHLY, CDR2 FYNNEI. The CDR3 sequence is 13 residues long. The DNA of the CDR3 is TGTGCCAGCAGGGCGGACGGGGCCTACGAGCAGTACTTC. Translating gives CASRADGAYEQYF.

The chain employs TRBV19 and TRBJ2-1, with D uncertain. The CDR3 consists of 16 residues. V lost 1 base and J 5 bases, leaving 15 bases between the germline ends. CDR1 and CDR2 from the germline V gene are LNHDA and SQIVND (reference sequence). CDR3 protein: CASSIGRLTENNEQFF. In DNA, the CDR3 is TGTGCCAGTAGTATAGGCCGACTGACGGAGAACAATGAGCAGTTCTTC.

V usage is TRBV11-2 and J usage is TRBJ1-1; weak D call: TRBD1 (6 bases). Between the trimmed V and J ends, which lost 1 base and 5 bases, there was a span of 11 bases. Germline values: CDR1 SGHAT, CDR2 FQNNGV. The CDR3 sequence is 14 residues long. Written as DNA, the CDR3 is TGTGCCAGCAGCTTAGGGGCAGGGGTTACTGAAGCTTTCTTT. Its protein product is CASSLGAGVTEAFF.

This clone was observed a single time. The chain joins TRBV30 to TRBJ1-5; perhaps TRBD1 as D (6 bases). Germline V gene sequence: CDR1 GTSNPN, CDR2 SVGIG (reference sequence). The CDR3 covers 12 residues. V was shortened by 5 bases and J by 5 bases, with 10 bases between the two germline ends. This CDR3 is CAWARGYQPQHF. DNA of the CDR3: TGTGCCTGGGCTAGGGGGTATCAGCCCCAGCATTTT.

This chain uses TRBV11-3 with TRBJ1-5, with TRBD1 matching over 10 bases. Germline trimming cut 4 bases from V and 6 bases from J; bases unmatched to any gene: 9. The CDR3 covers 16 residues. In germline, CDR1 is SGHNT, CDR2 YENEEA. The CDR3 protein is CASSYPGTGVSQPQHF. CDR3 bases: TGTGCCAGCAGCTACCCCGGGACAGGGGTAAGTCAGCCCCAGCATTTT.

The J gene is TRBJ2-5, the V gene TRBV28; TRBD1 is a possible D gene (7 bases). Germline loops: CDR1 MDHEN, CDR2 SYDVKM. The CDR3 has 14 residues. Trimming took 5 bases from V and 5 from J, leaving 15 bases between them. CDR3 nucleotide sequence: TGTGCCAGCAGTACACCTCAGGGGGGTGAGACCCAGTACTTC. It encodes CASSTPQGGETQYF.

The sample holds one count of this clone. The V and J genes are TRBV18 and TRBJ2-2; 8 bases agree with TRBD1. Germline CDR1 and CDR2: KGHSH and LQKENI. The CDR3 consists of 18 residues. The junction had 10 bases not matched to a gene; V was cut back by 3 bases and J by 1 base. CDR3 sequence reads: CASSPRPPGGRNTGELFF. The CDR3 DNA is TGTGCCAGCTCACCGCGCCCTCCAGGGGGCCGGAACACCGGGGAGCTGTTTTTT.

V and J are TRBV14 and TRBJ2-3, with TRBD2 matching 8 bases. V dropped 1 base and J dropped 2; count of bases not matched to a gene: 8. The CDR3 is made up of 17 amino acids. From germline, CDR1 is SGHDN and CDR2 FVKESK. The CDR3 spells CASSQVWRGATTDTQYF. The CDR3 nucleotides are TGTGCCAGCAGCCAAGTGTGGCGGGGGGCCACCACAGATACGCAGTATTTT.

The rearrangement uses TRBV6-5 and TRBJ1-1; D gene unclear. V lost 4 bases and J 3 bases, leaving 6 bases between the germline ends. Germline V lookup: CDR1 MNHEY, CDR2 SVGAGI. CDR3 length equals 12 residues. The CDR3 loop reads CASSFGDTEAFF. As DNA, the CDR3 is TGTGCCAGCAGTTTCGGAGACACTGAAGCTTTCTTT.

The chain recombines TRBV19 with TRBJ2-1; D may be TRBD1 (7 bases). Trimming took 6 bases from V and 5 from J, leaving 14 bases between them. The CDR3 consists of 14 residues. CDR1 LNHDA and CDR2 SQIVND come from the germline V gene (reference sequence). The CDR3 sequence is CASRGGTVNNEQFF. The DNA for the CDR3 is TGTGCCAGTAGAGGGGGGACAGTTAACAATGAGCAGTTCTTC.

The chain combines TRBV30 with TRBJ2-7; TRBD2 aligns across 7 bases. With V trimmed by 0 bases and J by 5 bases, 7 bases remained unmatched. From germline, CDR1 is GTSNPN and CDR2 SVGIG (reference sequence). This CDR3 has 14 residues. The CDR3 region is CAWSVGGGRDEQYF. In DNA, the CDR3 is TGTGCCTGGAGTGTGGGGGGGGGTAGAGACGAGCAGTACTTC.

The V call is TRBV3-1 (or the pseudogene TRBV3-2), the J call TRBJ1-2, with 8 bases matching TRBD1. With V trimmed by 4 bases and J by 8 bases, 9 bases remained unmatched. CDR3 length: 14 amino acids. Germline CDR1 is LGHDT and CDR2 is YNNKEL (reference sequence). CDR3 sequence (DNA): TGTGCCAGCAGCCTTGGGACAGGCGGAGAGGGCTACACCTTC. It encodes CASSLGTGGEGYTF.

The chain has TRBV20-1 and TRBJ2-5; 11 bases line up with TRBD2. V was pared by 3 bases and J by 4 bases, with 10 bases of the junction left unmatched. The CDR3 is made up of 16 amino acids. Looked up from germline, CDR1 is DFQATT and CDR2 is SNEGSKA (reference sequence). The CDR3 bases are TGCAGTGCTAGTAGGTCTAGCGGGAGGCTTGTAGAGACCCAGTACTTC. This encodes CSASRSSGRLVETQYF.

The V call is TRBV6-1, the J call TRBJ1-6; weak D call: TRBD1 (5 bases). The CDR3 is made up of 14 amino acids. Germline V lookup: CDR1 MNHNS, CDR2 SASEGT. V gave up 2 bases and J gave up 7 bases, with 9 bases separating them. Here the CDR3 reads CASSEPGRNSPLHF. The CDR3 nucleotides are TGTGCCAGCAGTGAACCAGGGCGGAATTCACCCCTCCACTTT.

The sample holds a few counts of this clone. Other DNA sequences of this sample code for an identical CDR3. The CDR3 spells CASSYPGGYGYTF. CDR3 nucleotides: TGTGCCAGCAGTTACCCCGGGGGCTATGGCTACACCTTC. This chain connects TRBV6-5 to TRBJ1-2; possibly TRBD1 for D (5 bases). In germline, CDR1 is MNHEY, CDR2 SVGAGI. The V end was cut by 2 bases, the J end by 4 bases, with 8 bases between. The CDR3 length is 13 residues.